This T cell receptor (beta chain) was obtained from a study of T cell responses to AZD1222 COVID-19 vaccine. Second-dose intervals near 4 or 12 weeks were combined. Profiling relied on immunoSEQ multiplex PCR, and the TCRdb table lists in-frame clones only, not all of them. The data show about 150,000 clones, 80% to 95% seen once. In regard to this clone: Its antigen is undetermined.

The length of the CDR3 is 16 residues. V trimming: 5 bases; J trimming: 3 bases; junction bases outside the gene matches: 10. Germline V lookup: CDR1 MDHEN, CDR2 SYDVKM. General observations from the study: Receipt of two AZD1222 doses was followed by a rise in Spike-specific TCR breadth and depth. Among those given AZD1222, only 6 or 7 were seropositive at baseline.

The clonotype originates from an adult who received the AZD1222 COVID-19 vaccine. The chain uses TRBV28 and TRBJ1-3; 7 bases match TRBD1. The input for sequencing was peripheral blood, taken 28 days after the second AZD1222 dose. CDR3: CASSPIGGRGGNTIYF. CDR3 coding DNA: TGTGCCAGCAGTCCAATAGGGGGCAGGGGTGGAAACACCATATATTTT.